The clone carrying this TCR beta chain was seen many times. Its cognate antigen is unknown. Trimming cost V 2 bases and J 3 bases; bases outside gene matches: 3. CDR3 length: 14 residues. Per germline, CDR1 MGHDK and CDR2 SYGVNS. TCRbeta library preparation incorporated unique molecular identifiers. Via MiXCR, TCRdb re-called the PCR reads, giving one row per CDR3 protein. Among approximately 230,000 distinct CDR3 sequences listed, about 25% were seen once. This entry is derived from a study of T-cell reconstitution after alpha-beta-depleted transplantation in children. General study results and limits: Alpha-beta T cells present about two months after transplant were reported to originate from several hundred expanded graft clones. For some patients, TCRbeta diversity was high at day 60 because of recipient T cells and thymic progenitors that survived. Newly made T cells mostly supplied T-cell counts and diversity one year after transplant.

V gene TRBV25-1 combines with J gene TRBJ1-2; 7 bases match TRBD1. The sample in question was PBMCs, obtained before TCRalphabeta/CD19-depleted stem cell transplant. The source is a girl aged 2 to 10 with Fanconi anemia, due to receive a stem cell transplant. CDR3 coding DNA: TGTGCCAGCAGTGAACCCGACAGGGACTATGGCTACACCTTC. Protein product: CASSEPDRDYGYTF.